Listed below are T cell receptor beta chains from one sample, sequenced in a study of blood T cell repertoires in COVID-19. Here immunoSEQ multiplex PCR was the method, and the copy in TCRdb shows in-frame clones only, minus some. This repertoire shows hundreds of thousands of clones, 65% to 90% found once; its top ten account for 3.5% to 4.5%. Sequenced material: PBMCs or T cells enriched from blood (not recorded which). The receptors shown here come from a woman aged 40 to 55 with acute COVID-19. CDR3s include the opening cysteine and the closing phenylalanine or tryptophan. A D gene is named only where the DNA matches it firmly. A clone size is listed for some rows: how often the clone was seen (once, few, many), or a class if it is expanded.

d_call clone_size j_call v_call cdr3_nt cdr3_aa
NA NA TRBJ2-3 TRBV25-1 TGTGCCAGCAGTGACCTCGGGACTCGCACAGATACGCAGTATTTT CASSDLGTRTDTQYF
TRBD2 few TRBJ2-5 TRBV11-3 TGTGCCAGCAGCTTTAGCGGGGGTCAAGAGACCCAGTACTTC CASSFSGGQETQYF
TRBD2 NA TRBJ2-2 TRBV5-6 TGTGCCAGCAGCTTTGTACTAGCGGGAGGGACCGGGGAGCTGTTTTTT CASSFVLAGGTGELFF
TRBD1 NA TRBJ2-2 TRBV6-5 TGTGCCACCATCCCACAGGGGCTGACCGGGGAGCTGTTTTTT CATIPQGLTGELFF
TRBD2 NA TRBJ2-7 TRBV29-1 TGCAGCGTTGAAGGGGTAGCGGGAGTCTCCTACGAGCAGTACTTC CSVEGVAGVSYEQYF
NA NA TRBJ1-1 TRBV28 TGTGCCAGCAGTTTATGGCGCCTCGCCAGGCCCCAGAACACTGAAGCTTTCTTT CASSLWRLARPQNTEAFF
TRBD2 NA TRBJ2-3 TRBV7-3 TGTGCCAGCAGCGGCAAAGGACTAGCGGGAGGGGAGACGCAGTATTTT CASSGKGLAGGETQYF
NA once TRBJ2-2 TRBV7-9 TGTGCCTACACATGGGCAGGGGCGCGAACCGGGGAGCTGTTTTTT CAYTWAGARTGELFF
NA NA TRBJ2-7 TRBV7-8 TGTGCCAGCAGCTGGGGACAAGACTACGAGCAGTACTTC CASSWGQDYEQYF
NA NA TRBJ1-4 TRBV27 TGTGCCAGCAGTTTCCAAATGGGCGCTAATGAAAAACTGTTTTTT CASSFQMGANEKLFF
NA once TRBJ2-7 TRBV12-3/TRBV12-4 TGTGCCAGCAGTGTCACCTACGAGCAGTACTTC CASSVTYEQYF
TRBD2 NA TRBJ2-1 TRBV5-1 TGCGCCAGCAGCACCGATAGCGGGAGACGTGGAAATGAGCAGTTCTTC CASSTDSGRRGNEQFF
TRBD2 NA TRBJ2-5 TRBV2 TGTGCCAGCACCGGACTAGGGGTATACTTC CASTGLGVYF
NA NA TRBJ1-6 TRBV30 TGTGCCTGGAGTTCTACAGGGTTTGGGAATTCACCCCTCCACTTT CAWSSTGFGNSPLHF
TRBD2 NA TRBJ2-2 TRBV9 TGTGCCAGCAGCGTTCGGGGGGACACCGGGGAGCTGTTTTTT CASSVRGDTGELFF
TRBD1 NA TRBJ1-5 TRBV6-5 TGTGCCAGCAGGCCAAACATGGACAGGGCGCGGCCCCAGCATTTT CASRPNMDRARPQHF
TRBD2 NA TRBJ2-3 TRBV5-1 TGCGCCAGCACCTCTAGGGGTTCGAGTGCGGGAGGAGCAGATACGCAGTATTTT CASTSRGSSAGGADTQYF
TRBD1 NA TRBJ1-2 TRBV25-1 TGTGCCAGCAGTGATACAGGGGACTATGGCTACACCTTC CASSDTGDYGYTF
TRBD2 NA TRBJ2-2 TRBV9 TGTGCCAGCAGACGGACTAGCGGGGAGAACACCGGGGAGCTGTTTTTT CASRRTSGENTGELFF
NA NA TRBJ1-2 TRBV6-2/TRBV6-3 TGTGCCAGCAGTCAACAGGGAATATTAGACTATGGCTACACCTTC CASSQQGILDYGYTF
TRBD2 NA TRBJ2-1 TRBV25-1 TGTGCCAGCAGGGCTAGCGGGAGTCACAATGAGCAGTTCTTC CASRASGSHNEQFF
TRBD2 NA TRBJ2-5 TRBV28 TGTGCCAGCTGCCGAGCGGGGAGAGAGACCCAGTACTTC CASCRAGRETQYF
NA NA TRBJ2-3 TRBV10-1 TGCGCCAGCAGTGAGCATTTAGATACGCAGTATTTT CASSEHLDTQYF
NA NA TRBJ2-7 TRBV12-3/TRBV12-4 TGTGCCAGCAGTTTAGCCGTCTCCTACGAGCAGTACTTC CASSLAVSYEQYF
TRBD1 few TRBJ2-7 TRBV7-2 TGTGCCAGCAGCCCCACAATCGGGACAGGGGAGCCCGAGCAGTACTTC CASSPTIGTGEPEQYF
NA NA TRBJ1-2 TRBV18 TGTGCCAGCTCTCCCAGGGAAAAGGATGGCTACACCTTC CASSPREKDGYTF
TRBD2 once TRBJ2-2 TRBV28 TGTGCCAGCAGTTTAACTAGCGGGAGCAGTACCGGGGAGCTGTTTTTT CASSLTSGSSTGELFF
TRBD2 once TRBJ2-1 TRBV5-1 TGCGCCAGCAGCCAAGTAGCGGGAGGGGCCTACAATGAGCAGTTCTTC CASSQVAGGAYNEQFF
NA NA TRBJ1-5 TRBV15 TGTGCCACCAGTAGGACAGAGCATCAGCCCCAGCATTTT CATSRTEHQPQHF
TRBD1 NA TRBJ1-3 TRBV2 TGTGCCAGCAGTGCGAACAGGGGGTCTGGAAACACCATATATTTT CASSANRGSGNTIYF
NA NA TRBJ1-6 TRBV28 TGTGCCAGCAGTATGACAGGAACACCCCTCCACTTT CASSMTGTPLHF
NA NA TRBJ2-3 TRBV28 TGTGCCAGCAGTATAGGAGCCGATAACACAGATACGCAGTATTTT CASSIGADNTDTQYF
NA once TRBJ1-1 TRBV25-1 TGTGCCAGCAGTGAATGGGGAGGAGAAGCTTTCTTT CASSEWGGEAFF
TRBD2 once TRBJ2-1 TRBV11-2 TGTGCCAGCAGACAGACTAGCGGGAGTTTGAATGAGCAGTTCTTC CASRQTSGSLNEQFF
NA NA TRBJ2-3 TRBV10-3 TGTGCCATCAGTGAAGGCAGGGTGGCCGATACGCAGTATTTT CAISEGRVADTQYF
TRBD2 NA TRBJ2-2 TRBV5-1 TGCGCCAGCAGCGGGGACTACCAAAACACCGGGGAGCTGTTTTTT CASSGDYQNTGELFF
NA NA TRBJ2-7 TRBV6-5 TGTGCCACTCAGCGGCCCCCAGGAGAGCAGTACTTC CATQRPPGEQYF
NA NA TRBJ1-3 TRBV11-2 TGTGCCAGCAGCTTGGGACACCAATACACCATATATTTT CASSLGHQYTIYF
TRBD1 once TRBJ1-2 TRBV29-1 TGCAGCGTTGAATCCGTCAGGGGGCGAATAGATGGCTACACCTTC CSVESVRGRIDGYTF
TRBD2 NA TRBJ2-7 TRBV5-6 TGTGCCAGCAGCTTGGGTTGGAGCGGGAGCTACGAGCAGTACTTC CASSLGWSGSYEQYF
NA NA TRBJ2-1 TRBV28 TGTGCCAGCAGTTACCCTAACAATGAGCAGTTCTTC CASSYPNNEQFF
TRBD2 NA TRBJ2-1 TRBV7-3 TGTGCCAGCAGCCCCAGCGGGACCTCCTACAATGAGCAGTTCTTC CASSPSGTSYNEQFF
TRBD1 NA TRBJ2-2 TRBV5-6 TGTGCCAGCAGCCGGGACAGGGGGCAGTTCGGGGAGCTGTTTTTT CASSRDRGQFGELFF
TRBD1 once TRBJ1-1 TRBV27 TGTGCCAGCAGGGACTTCGCCGGGACAGAGAACACTGAAGCTTTCTTT CASRDFAGTENTEAFF
TRBD1 NA TRBJ1-1 TRBV18 TGTGCCAGCTCACCTACAGGGGGGAACACTGAAGCTTTCTTT CASSPTGGNTEAFF
NA NA TRBJ1-2 TRBV12-3/TRBV12-4 TGTGCCAGCAGCCTCGTCGCAGTCTATGGCTACACCTTC CASSLVAVYGYTF
TRBD2 NA TRBJ2-1 TRBV9 TGTGCCAGCAGCTCCCGGGGGGATGGTGAGCAGTTCTTC CASSSRGDGEQFF
NA NA TRBJ1-1 TRBV28 TGTGCCAGCACACGTCAACAGCAACGGATCACTGAAGCTTTCTTT CASTRQQQRITEAFF